The entry below describes one T cell receptor (beta chain). Trimming cost V 4 bases and J 0 bases, with 10 bases left between them. Germline V gives CDR1 SGHNT, CDR2 YENEEA. This CDR3 is 14 amino acids long. This sample is part of a study of shared clonotypes between healthy human individuals. Assay: immunoSEQ multiplex PCR; the TCRdb copy retains only in-frame clones and omits some. The repertoire holds over 2 million clones, with under 95% as singletons. The sequenced material came from naive CD4+ T cells from PBMCs. The sample's subset: CD45RA+ positively selected. This TCR derives from a man aged 18 to 30 in good health. Some clones in this sample may be carry-over from other donors' samples. The rearrangement uses TRBV11-3 and TRBJ2-7; TRBD1 might be the D (6 bases). CDR3 in amino acids: CASSSDRYSYEQYF. As DNA, the CDR3 is TGTGCCAGCAGCTCGGACAGATACTCCTACGAGCAGTACTTC. Supplemented by reference TRBV11-3 and TRBJ2-7, the full variable domain reads EAGVVQSPRYKIIEKKQPVAFWCNPISGHNTLYWYLQNLGQGPELLIRYENEEAVDDSQLPKDRFSAERLKGVDSTLKIQPAELGDSAVYLCASSSDRYSYEQYFGPGTRLTVT.